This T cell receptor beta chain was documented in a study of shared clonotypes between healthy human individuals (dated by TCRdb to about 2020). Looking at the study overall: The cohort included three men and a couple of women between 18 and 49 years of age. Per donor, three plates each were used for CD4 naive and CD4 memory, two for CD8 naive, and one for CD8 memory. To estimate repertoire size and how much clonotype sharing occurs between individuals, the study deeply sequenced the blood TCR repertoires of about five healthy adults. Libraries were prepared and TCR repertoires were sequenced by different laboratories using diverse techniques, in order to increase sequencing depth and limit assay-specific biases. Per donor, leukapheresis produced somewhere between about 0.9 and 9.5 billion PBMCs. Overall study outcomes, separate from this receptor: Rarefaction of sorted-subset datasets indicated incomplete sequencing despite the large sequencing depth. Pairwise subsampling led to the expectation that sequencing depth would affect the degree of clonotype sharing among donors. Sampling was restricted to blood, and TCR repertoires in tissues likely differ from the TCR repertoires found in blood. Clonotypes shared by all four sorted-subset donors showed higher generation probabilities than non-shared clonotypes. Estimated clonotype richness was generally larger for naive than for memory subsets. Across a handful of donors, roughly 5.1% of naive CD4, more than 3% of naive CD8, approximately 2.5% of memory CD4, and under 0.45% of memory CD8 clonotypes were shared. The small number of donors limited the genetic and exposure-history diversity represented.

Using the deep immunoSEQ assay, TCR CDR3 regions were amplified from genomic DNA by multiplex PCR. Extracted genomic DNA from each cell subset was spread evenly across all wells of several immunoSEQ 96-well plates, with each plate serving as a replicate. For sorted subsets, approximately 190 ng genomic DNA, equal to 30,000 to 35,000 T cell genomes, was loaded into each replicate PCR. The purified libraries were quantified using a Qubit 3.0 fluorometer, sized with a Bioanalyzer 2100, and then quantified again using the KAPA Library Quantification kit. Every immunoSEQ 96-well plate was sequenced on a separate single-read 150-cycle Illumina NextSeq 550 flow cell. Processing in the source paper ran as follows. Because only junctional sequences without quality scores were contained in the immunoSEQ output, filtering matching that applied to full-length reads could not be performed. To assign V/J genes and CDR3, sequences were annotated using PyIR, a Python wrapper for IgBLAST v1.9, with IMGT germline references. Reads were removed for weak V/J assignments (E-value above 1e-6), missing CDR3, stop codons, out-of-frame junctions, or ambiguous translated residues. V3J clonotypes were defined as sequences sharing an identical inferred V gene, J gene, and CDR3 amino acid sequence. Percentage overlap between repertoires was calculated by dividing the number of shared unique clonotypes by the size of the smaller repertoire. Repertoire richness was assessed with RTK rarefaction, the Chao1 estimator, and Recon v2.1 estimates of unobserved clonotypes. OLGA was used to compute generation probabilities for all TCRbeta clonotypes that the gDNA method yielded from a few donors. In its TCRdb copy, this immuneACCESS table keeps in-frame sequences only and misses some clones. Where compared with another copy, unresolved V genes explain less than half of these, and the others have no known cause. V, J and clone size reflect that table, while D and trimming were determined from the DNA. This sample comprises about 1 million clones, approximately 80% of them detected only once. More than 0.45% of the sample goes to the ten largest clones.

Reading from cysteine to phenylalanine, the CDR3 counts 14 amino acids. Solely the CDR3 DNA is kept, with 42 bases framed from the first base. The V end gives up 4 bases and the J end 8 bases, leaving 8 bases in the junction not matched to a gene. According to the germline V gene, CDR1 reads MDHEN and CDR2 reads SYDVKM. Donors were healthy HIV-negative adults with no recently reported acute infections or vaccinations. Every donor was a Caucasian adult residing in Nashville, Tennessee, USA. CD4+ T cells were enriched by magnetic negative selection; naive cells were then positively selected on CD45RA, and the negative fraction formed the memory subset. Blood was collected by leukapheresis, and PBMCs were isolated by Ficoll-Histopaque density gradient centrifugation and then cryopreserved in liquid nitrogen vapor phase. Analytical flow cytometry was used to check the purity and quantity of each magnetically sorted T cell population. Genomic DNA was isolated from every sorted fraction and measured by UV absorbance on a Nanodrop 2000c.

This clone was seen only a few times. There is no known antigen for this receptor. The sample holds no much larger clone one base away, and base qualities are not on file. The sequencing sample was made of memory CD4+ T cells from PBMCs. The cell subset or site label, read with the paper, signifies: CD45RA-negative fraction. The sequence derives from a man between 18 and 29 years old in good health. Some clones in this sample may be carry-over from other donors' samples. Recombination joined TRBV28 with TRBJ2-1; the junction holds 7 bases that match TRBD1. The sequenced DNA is TGTGCCAGCAGTTACAACAGGGGTAGCGATGAGCAGTTCTTC. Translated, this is CASSYNRGSDEQFF. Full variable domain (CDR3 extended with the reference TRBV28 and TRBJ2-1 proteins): DVKVTQSSRYLVKRTGEKVFLECVQDMDHENMFWYRQDPGLGLRLIYFSYDVKMKEKGDIPEGYSVSREKKERFSLILESASTNQTSMYLCASSYNRGSDEQFFGPGTRLTVL.